What follows is one T cell receptor beta chain and its context. What this receptor recognizes is not known. No per-base quality is available; no much larger clone lies one base away. The CDR3 regions of human TCRbeta chains were subjected to immunosequencing. The original pipeline was this. Repertoire TCRs were matched against a reference library of SARS-CoV-2-specific TCRs generated with the MIRA antigen-specificity platform. Breadth was defined as the fraction of unique TCRs that were SARS-CoV-2-associated, and depth was defined as the fraction of total T cells that were SARS-CoV-2-associated. Using the MIRA data, every spike-specific TCR was mapped to the spike region that the TCR reacted to and assigned to either a CD4 or a CD8 class. Log10-transformed breadth and depth values were compared by one-way ANOVA with Sidak's multiple comparisons tests. Sourced from immuneACCESS, this table was stored by TCRdb with only in-frame sequences that have V and J called. A share of the clones is absent; for the studies checked, an unresolved V gene accounts for under half, and the remainder has no known explanation. V and J calls plus clone size are reproduced from that table; the DNA served to infer D and trimming. The sample table shows tens of thousands of clones, and 80% are seen once. The ten largest make up about 20% of the sample.

Per the germline V gene, SNHLY is the CDR1 and FYNNEI is the CDR2. The CDR3, from cysteine to phenylalanine, totals 14 residues. Solely the CDR3 DNA is kept, with 42 bases framed from the first base. The trim is 7 bases for V and 0 bases for J, with a gap of 11 bases between the germline ends. This sample is drawn from a study of T cell responses to AZD1222 COVID-19 vaccine (dated by TCRdb to about 2021). Turning to the overall study: Because spike-specific TCR depth and breadth did not differ between the two schedules, AZD1222 recipients who got a second dose at roughly 4 weeks were pooled with those who got a second dose at roughly 12 weeks. A total of 230 to 250 trial participants underwent TCR sequencing, of whom 207 received two doses of AZD1222 and roughly 25 received two doses of the MenACWY control vaccine. Trial participants were enrolled into age subgroups of 18-55, 56-69 and 70-plus years, which contained about 150, 28 and 57 TCR-sequenced participants, respectively.

Beyond this particular receptor, the publication reports: The 56-69-year group was small, and its depth increase did not reach significance, likely because of low power. Conclusions about previously exposed vaccinees are limited because only five to seven AZD1222 recipients were SARS-CoV-2 seropositive at baseline. Because no day 14 peak-response samples were available, repertoires were characterized only after the peak T cell response. Participants were mostly white British and included more females than males, and it was suggested by the authors that clonal diversity may have been underestimated. A significant rise in spike-specific TCR breadth and depth was observed after two AZD1222 doses relative to day 0 and relative to MenACWY recipients. The whole spike protein was spanned by vaccine-associated CD4 TCRs, and dominant responses were seen in regions 160-218 and 743-854. Epitopes outside the regions mutated in the B.1.351 and B.1.1.7 variants were reportedly recognized by nearly half of the unique spike-specific TCRs.

The time point label for this specimen denotes: baseline before first vaccination. Vaccinee samples were obtained from the UK trials COV001 and COV002, which included a single-blind randomized controlled phase 2/3 trial of AZD1222 (ChAdOx1 nCoV-19) in healthy adults. For TCRbeta chain sequencing, PBMC samples from trial participants were taken at day 0 and at day 28 after the second dose. The chain uses TRBV2 and TRBJ2-3; the D gene cannot be resolved reliably. The sequences come from peripheral blood, collected on day 0 of AZD1222 vaccination. The sequence came from an adult in good health. Here is the DNA: TGTGCCAGCAACCGAGCGACTAGCACAGATACGCAGTATTTT. Its protein is CASNRATSTDTQYF. The entire variable domain, with the stretches around the CDR3 drawn from the reference TRBV2 and TRBJ2-3 proteins, is EPEVTQTPSHQVTQMGQEVILRCVPISNHLYFYWYRQILGQKVEFLVSFYNNEISEKSEIFDDQFSVERPDGSNFTLKIRSTKLEDSAMYFCASNRATSTDTQYFGPGTRLTVL.